One and the same sample provided the 26 T cell receptor beta chains below, sequenced in a study of cytomegalovirus exposure and HLA in healthy donors. The PCR had 60 Vbeta and 13 Jbeta primers. Sequencing used immunoSEQ multiplex PCR; TCRdb keeps in-frame clones, though not all of them. Of about 180,000 clones in the sample, just over 70% were seen once. Specimen: PBMCs. These receptor sequences come from a human donor in good health.

This chain joins TRBV6-1 and TRBJ1-6; 8 bases are shared with TRBD1. The CDR3 totals 14 residues. Germline assignment: CDR1 MNHNS and CDR2 SASEGT. The trim removed 4 bases at V and 7 bases at J, leaving 3 bases unmatched. CDR3 nucleotide sequence: TGTGCCAGCAGTGTTGACAGGGGCAATTCACCCCTCCACTTT. Protein: CASSVDRGNSPLHF.

The chain carries TRBV6-6 and TRBJ1-2; perhaps TRBD1 as D (6 bases). CDR1 MNHNY and CDR2 SVGAGI come from the germline V gene (reference sequence). V shed 0 bases and J shed 11 bases, with 22 bases lying between them. The CDR3 spans 16 residues. The CDR3 DNA sequence: TGTGCCAGCAGTTACTCTACAGGGTCAAAGTCTATTGGGTACACCTTC. Its translation is CASSYSTGSKSIGYTF.

The chain employs TRBV15 and TRBJ1-6, with 7 bases lining up with TRBD1. The germline V gene has CDR1 LNHNV and CDR2 YYDKDF (reference sequence). The CDR3 length is 15 residues. V shed 4 bases and J 8 bases; nucleotides not matched to a gene: 8. The chain's CDR3 is CATSTGVTGHSPLHF. In nucleotides, the CDR3 is TGTGCCACCAGCACCGGAGTGACAGGGCATTCACCCCTCCACTTT.

J is TRBJ1-6 and V is TRBV30; D possibly corresponds to TRBD1 (5 bases). The length of the CDR3 is 14 residues. Trimming removed 4 bases from V and 9 bases from J, with 16 bases in between. In germline, CDR1 is GTSNPN, CDR2 SVGIG (reference sequence). The CDR3, as DNA: TGTGCCTGGACGGAGGGCGCCCAGGGTTCACCCCTCCACTTT. It is translated as CAWTEGAQGSPLHF.

CDR3 residues: CASSPQGASQPQHF. CDR3 nucleotide sequence: TGTGCCAGCAGTCCCCAGGGGGCCAGTCAGCCCCAGCATTTT. The genes are TRBV2 and TRBJ1-5; 8 bases agree with TRBD1. J was trimmed by 6 bases and V by 5 bases; bases with no gene match: 6. The CDR3 consists of 14 residues. Germline V lookup: CDR1 SNHLY, CDR2 FYNNEI.

The chain employs TRBV7-8 and TRBJ2-2; 12 nucleotides agree with TRBD2. The CDR3 sequence is 19 residues long. Germline CDR1 and CDR2: SGHVS and FQNEAQ. V was pared by 2 bases and J by 5 bases, with 12 bases of the junction left unmatched. CDR3 protein: CASSLRLAGAYWSTGELFF. The CDR3 DNA sequence: TGTGCCAGCAGCTTACGACTAGCGGGGGCCTATTGGTCTACCGGGGAGCTGTTTTTT. The variable domain in full, completed from reference TRBV7-8 and TRBJ2-2, reads GAGVSQSPRYKVAKRGQDVALRCDPISGHVSLFWYQQALGQGPEFLTYFQNEAQLDKSGLPSDRFFAERPEGSVSTLKIQRTQQEDSAVYLCASSLRLAGAYWSTGELFFGEGSRLTVL.

J is TRBJ1-1 and V is TRBV30, with D uncertain. The V gene lost 0 bases and the J gene lost 4 bases, with 15 bases spanning the gap. This CDR3 contains 15 residues. CDR1 and CDR2 from the germline V gene are GTSNPN and SVGIG (reference sequence). The CDR3 DNA is TGTGCCTGGAGTGTAAGATTGGGTTCGGGCACTGAAGCTTTCTTT. Protein sequence: CAWSVRLGSGTEAFF.

The CDR3 sequence: CSVEGGSSTSGVGNEQFF. DNA for the CDR3: TGCAGCGTTGAGGGAGGCTCATCCACTAGCGGGGTTGGCAATGAGCAGTTCTTC. The V and J genes are TRBV29-1 and TRBJ2-1, with 10 bases aligning to TRBD2. This CDR3 is built from 18 residues. Trimming removed 3 bases from V and 6 bases from J; junction bases left unmatched: 17. The V gene's germline CDR1 is SQVTM and CDR2 ANQGSEA.

The chain joins TRBV7-9 to TRBJ2-1; 14 nucleotides match TRBD2. Unmatched junction bases numbered 10, after V lost 5 bases and J lost 10 bases. This CDR3 contains 16 residues. Germline V gives CDR1 SEHNR, CDR2 FQNEAQ (reference sequence). CDR3 in DNA: TGTGCCAGCAGCGACAAGACTAGCGGGGGGGCCGGAGAGCAGTTCTTC. It translates to CASSDKTSGGAGEQFF. The whole variable domain, remainder taken from reference TRBV7-9 and TRBJ2-1, is DTGVSQNPRHKITKRGQNVTFRCDPISEHNRLYWYRQTLGQGPEFLTYFQNEAQLEKSRLLSDRFSAERPKGSFSTLEIQRTEQGDSAMYLCASSDKTSGGAGEQFFGPGTRLTVL.

The rearrangement joins TRBV13 to TRBJ2-3; TRBD2 matches at 10 bases. Trimming removed 5 bases from V and 4 bases from J; junction bases left unmatched: 3. Germline CDR1 PRHDT, CDR2 FYEKMQ (reference sequence). There are 14 residues in the CDR3. CDR3 region: CASSASGGPDTQYF. The CDR3 coding sequence is TGTGCCAGCAGCGCTAGCGGGGGTCCAGATACGCAGTATTTT. Together with reference TRBV13 and TRBJ2-3, the CDR3 gives the full variable domain: AAGVIQSPRHLIKEKRETATLKCYPIPRHDTVYWYQQGPGQDPQFLISFYEKMQSDKGSIPDRFSAQQFSDYHSELNMSSLELGDSALYFCASSASGGPDTQYFGPGTRLTVL.

The genes are TRBV27 and TRBJ1-1, with a possible D match to TRBD1 (6 bases). Germline CDR1 and CDR2: MNHEY and SMNVEV (reference sequence). The CDR3 is made up of 12 amino acids. V lost 1 base, J lost 11 bases, and 11 bases lay in between. DNA of the CDR3: TGTGCCAGCAGTTTATGGGGGCGCGAGGCTTTCTTT. Its translation is CASSLWGREAFF.

This chain uses TRBV7-9 with TRBJ2-5, with D perhaps matching TRBD2 (6 bases). The germline CDR1 and CDR2 sequences are SEHNR and FQNEAQ (reference sequence). This CDR3 has 12 amino acids. V was clipped by 2 bases and J by 5 bases, with 6 bases between them. CDR3 nucleotide sequence: TGTGCCAGCAGCTTAACTAGCGAGACCCAGTACTTC. It translates to CASSLTSETQYF. Complete variable domain (other parts from reference TRBV7-9 and TRBJ2-5): DTGVSQNPRHKITKRGQNVTFRCDPISEHNRLYWYRQTLGQGPEFLTYFQNEAQLEKSRLLSDRFSAERPKGSFSTLEIQRTEQGDSAMYLCASSLTSETQYFGPGTRLLVL.

The chain combines TRBV2 with TRBJ1-1; no definite D call. Trimming left V 4 bases short and J 1 base short, with 7 bases between. The CDR3 is 13 residues long. Germline loops: CDR1 SNHLY, CDR2 FYNNEI. CDR3 in amino acids: CASSGEGNTEAFF. The CDR3 nucleotides read TGTGCCAGCAGTGGAGAGGGGAACACTGAAGCTTTCTTT.

The chain links TRBV4-3 to TRBJ1-1; maybe TRBD1 (5 bases). CDR3 length: 13 residues. Germline V gene sequence: CDR1 LGHNA, CDR2 YSLEER. V shed 4 bases and J shed 5 bases, with 11 bases lying between them. The CDR3 reads CASSLGRGTEAFF. The CDR3, as DNA: TGCGCCAGCAGCCTCGGAAGGGGTACTGAAGCTTTCTTT.

This chain joins TRBV19 and TRBJ1-5; D might be TRBD1 (5 bases). Germline values: CDR1 LNHDA, CDR2 SQIVND (reference sequence). Trimming took 2 bases from V and 9 from J, leaving 23 bases between them. The length of the CDR3 is 17 residues. As DNA, the CDR3 is TGTGCCAGTAGTATAAGTGGTCCAGGGAGGACTATTCGGCCCCAGCATTTT. Protein sequence: CASSISGPGRTIRPQHF.

Only a few counts were recorded for this clone. V gene TRBV5-1 combines with J gene TRBJ1-1, with D unresolved. This CDR3 spans 13 amino acids. Per the germline V gene, CDR1 is SGHRS and CDR2 is YFSETQ. V shed 0 bases and J shed 4 bases, with 7 bases lying between them. For the CDR3, the DNA is TGCGCCAGCAGCTTGGTCGTCGGCACTGAAGCTTTCTTT. Its translation: CASSLVVGTEAFF.

The V gene is TRBV30, the J gene TRBJ2-5; D call uncertain. The J call may be incorrect, as the DNA end agrees better with TRBJ2-7. The CDR3 is made up of 11 amino acids. Germline CDR1 is GTSNPN and CDR2 is SVGIG (reference sequence). The CDR3 loop is CAWSGTYEQYF. CDR3 DNA: TGTGCCTGGAGTGGCACCTACGAGCAGTACTTC.

The V and J genes are TRBV5-8 and TRBJ1-1; D is perhaps TRBD1 (5 bases). Germline V gene sequence: CDR1 SGHTS, CDR2 YDEGEE. The CDR3 contains 13 residues. V lost 4 bases to trimming and J lost 8 bases, with 15 bases between them. CDR3 region: CASSREGAREAFF. CDR3 DNA sequence: TGTGCCAGCAGCCGCGAAGGGGCAAGAGAAGCTTTCTTT.

This clone has a handful of counts. The chain links TRBV18 to TRBJ2-7, with a possible D match to TRBD1 (6 bases). From germline, CDR1 is KGHSH and CDR2 LQKENI. This CDR3 region has 14 residues. V was clipped by 2 bases and J by 3 bases, with 11 bases between them. The CDR3 region has the DNA TGTGCCAGCTCACCAGTAGGCAGGGGCTACGAGCAGTACTTC. Protein sequence: CASSPVGRGYEQYF. Using reference TRBV18 and TRBJ2-7 for the parts outside the CDR3, the full variable domain is NAGVMQNPRHLVRRRGQEARLRCSPMKGHSHVYWYRQLPEEGLKFMVYLQKENIIDESGMPKERFSAEFPKEGPSILRIQQVVRGDSAAYFCASSPVGRGYEQYFGPGTRLTVT.

The gene calls are TRBV19 and TRBJ1-1; 8 bases agree with TRBD1. The ends lost 7 bases at V and 4 bases at J; junction bases unmatched: 11. The CDR3 has 15 residues. CDR1 is LNHDA, CDR2 SQIVND, per germline (reference sequence). The CDR3 spells CASIIGQGVGTEAFF. CDR3 sequence (DNA): TGTGCCAGTATCATCGGACAGGGAGTTGGCACTGAAGCTTTCTTT.

This clone was detected only once. The chain links TRBV5-5 to TRBJ2-1; the match to TRBD1 covers 9 bases. The CDR3 runs to 15 residues. Germline V gene sequence: CDR1 SGHKS, CDR2 YYEKEE (reference sequence). Losses at the gene ends were 4 bases for V and 1 base for J; bases not matched to a gene: 3. CDR3 bases: TGTGCCAGCAGCCAGGACAGGGGATCCTACAATGAGCAGTTCTTC. It codes for CASSQDRGSYNEQFF.

This chain links TRBV18 with TRBJ1-5, with D unresolved. Germline V lookup: CDR1 KGHSH, CDR2 LQKENI. V lost 3 bases and J 0 bases, leaving 6 bases between the germline ends. The CDR3 runs 14 residues. The CDR3 region has the DNA TGTGCCAGCTCACCCCCTCTTAGCAATCAGCCCCAGCATTTT. It codes for CASSPPLSNQPQHF. Variable domain in full (rest from reference TRBV18 and TRBJ1-5): NAGVMQNPRHLVRRRGQEARLRCSPMKGHSHVYWYRQLPEEGLKFMVYLQKENIIDESGMPKERFSAEFPKEGPSILRIQQVVRGDSAAYFCASSPPLSNQPQHFGDGTRLSIL.

This clone occurred once. V usage is TRBV19 and J usage is TRBJ2-7; the match to TRBD1 covers 11 bases. With V trimmed by 5 bases and J by 3 bases, 3 bases remained unmatched. The CDR3 runs to 14 residues. CDR1 and CDR2 from the germline V gene are LNHDA and SQIVND (reference sequence). This CDR3 reads CASSGGTGGYEQYF. CDR3 nucleotide sequence: TGTGCCAGTAGTGGGGGGACAGGGGGCTACGAGCAGTACTTC.

The rearrangement joins TRBV12-2 to TRBJ1-2; whether TRBD1, the table's D call, matches the DNA was not checked. TRBV12-2 has pseudogene status. This CDR3 is built from 15 residues. The DNA for the CDR3 is TGTGCAAGTCGCGAGGCAGGGGGCGATGACTATGGCTACACCTTC. The encoded protein is CASREAGGDDYGYTF.

The genes are TRBV19 and TRBJ1-6, with TRBD1 identical over 7 bases. V lost 5 bases to trimming and J lost 2 bases; unmatched junction nucleotides: 9. This CDR3 contains 17 residues. CDR1 LNHDA and CDR2 SQIVND come from the germline V gene (reference sequence). The DNA of the CDR3 is TGTGCCAGTAGTGCCCCCCAGGGGGTGGCCTATAATTCACCCCTCCACTTT. Translating it yields CASSAPQGVAYNSPLHF. The full variable domain, rest sourced from reference TRBV19 and TRBJ1-6, is DGGITQSPKYLFRKEGQNVTLSCEQNLNHDAMYWYRQDPGQGLRLIYYSQIVNDFQKGDIAEGYSVSREKKESFPLTVTSAQKNPTAFYLCASSAPQGVAYNSPLHFGNGTRLTVT.

This chain uses TRBV7-9 with TRBJ2-1, with 15 positions matching TRBD2. Germline CDR1 reads SEHNR; CDR2 reads FQNEAQ (reference sequence). V trimming: 5 bases; J trimming: 0 bases; junction bases outside the gene matches: 5. The CDR3 spans 18 residues. CDR3 bases: TGTGCCAGCAGCGGTCCGGGACTAGCGGGGGGCTCCTACAATGAGCAGTTCTTC. Amino acids: CASSGPGLAGGSYNEQFF.